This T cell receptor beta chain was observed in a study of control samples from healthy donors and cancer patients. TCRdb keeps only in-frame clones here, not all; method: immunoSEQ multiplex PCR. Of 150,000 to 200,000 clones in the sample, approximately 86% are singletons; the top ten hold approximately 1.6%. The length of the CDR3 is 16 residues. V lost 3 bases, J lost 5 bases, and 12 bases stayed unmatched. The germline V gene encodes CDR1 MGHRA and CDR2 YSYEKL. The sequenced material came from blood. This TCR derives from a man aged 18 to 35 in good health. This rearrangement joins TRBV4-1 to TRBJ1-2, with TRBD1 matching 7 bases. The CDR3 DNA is TGCGCCAGCAGCCAGGATACAGGGGACACGGGGTATGGCTACACCTTC. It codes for CASSQDTGDTGYGYTF.